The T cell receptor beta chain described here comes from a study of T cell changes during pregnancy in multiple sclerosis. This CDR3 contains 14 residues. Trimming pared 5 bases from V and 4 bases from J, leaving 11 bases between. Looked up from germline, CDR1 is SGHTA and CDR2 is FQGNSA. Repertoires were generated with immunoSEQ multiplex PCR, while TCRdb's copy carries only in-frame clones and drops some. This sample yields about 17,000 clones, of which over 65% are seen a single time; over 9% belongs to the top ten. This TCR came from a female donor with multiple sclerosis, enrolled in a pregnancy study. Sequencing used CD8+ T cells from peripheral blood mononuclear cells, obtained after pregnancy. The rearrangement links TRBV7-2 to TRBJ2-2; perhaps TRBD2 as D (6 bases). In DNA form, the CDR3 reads TGTGCCAGCAGCCCCCGGGAGACCACCGGGGAGCTGTTTTTT. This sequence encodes CASSPRETTGELFF.